This T cell receptor (beta chain) was captured by sequencing in a study of graft-versus-host responses after intestinal transplantation. Background on the study: Every transplant recipient was induced with anti-thymocyte globulin, then maintained on tacrolimus and steroids for around 3 years.

Germline CDR1 MNHNS, CDR2 SASEGT. This CDR3 is built from 15 residues. Trimming left V 10 bases short and J 4 bases short, with 19 bases between. The sample holds one count of this clone. Its antigen is undetermined. The repertoire was sequenced with immunoSEQ multiplex PCR; TCRdb's copy has only in-frame clones and lacks some. The sample includes roughly 90,000 clones, 91% of them seen just once. Study observations and caveats: There were GvH clones found in recipient marrow, and some of them appeared first in ileum or blood. Circulating GvH clone levels at their peak were associated with HvG declines (early post-transplant). Elevated graft-versus-host to host-versus-graft clonal ratios in allografts were recorded for patients with graft-donor T cell macrochimerism.

The chain combines TRBV6-1 with TRBJ2-2, with D tentatively TRBD2 (6 bases). Sample: unstimulated CD4+ T cells sorted from spleen or lymph node cells, taken before transplant. This sequence originates from a human donor who was the organ donor for an intestinal transplant. CDR3 protein: CATHRDWGGTGELFF. DNA of the CDR3: TGTGCCACGCACCGGGACTGGGGCGGCACCGGGGAGCTGTTTTTT.